This section outlines one TCR beta chain sequence together with its context. This sample is part of a study of blood T cell repertoires in COVID-19. In the study overall: Samples came from the United States, Italy and Spain, spanning acute and convalescent COVID-19. Sample material is recorded as cDNA or gDNA derived from T cells, B-cell-depleted T cells, or PBMCs.

In the study's own analysis: It was from reference gene primer amplification that nucleated cell counts were estimated. Using immunoSEQ multiplex PCR, the repertoire was profiled, and TCRdb retains in-frame clones only, with some absent. From that table come the V and J calls and clone size; the DNA was used to work out D and trimming. The sample shows 200,000 to 250,000 clones, 86% of them seen only once. The CDR3 totals 16 residues. The sequence was obtained from a woman aged 45-59 years with acute or convalescent COVID-19. The chain is built from TRBV21-1 and TRBJ1-1. TRBV21-1 is assigned pseudogene status. The specimen sequenced was peripheral blood. The CDR3 bases are TGTGCCAGCAGCTTCGCCCGGGGGGAAGTAGGAACTGAAGCTTTCTTT. It encodes CASSFARGEVGTEAFF.